These T cell receptor beta chains were read from a single sample in a study of post-analysis software for immune sequencing data. MiXCR, run by TCRdb on the PCR reads, gives a single entry per CDR3 protein. The sample shows 650,000 to 850,000 distinct CDR3 sequences, approximately 57% of them seen only once. The sample taken for sequencing was blood. The receptors were sampled from a girl under 18 with multiple sclerosis. The CDR3 runs from the conserved cysteine through the conserved F or W. The order of the fields is CDR3 DNA, CDR3 protein, clone size, J gene, D gene, V gene. D genes are given only for firm matches. Rows may omit the clone size; those that give it use once, few, many or a size class.

CDR3 DNA: TGCGCCAGCAGCTTGGTGGCAGGGGATTTCAAAAACATTCAGTACTTC
CDR3 protein: CASSLVAGDFKNIQYF
clone size: few
J gene: TRBJ2-4
D gene: -
V gene: TRBV5-1

CDR3 DNA: TGCGCCAGCAGCAAAACACAGAGCCCCGCCTACGAGCAGTACTTC
CDR3 protein: CASSKTQSPAYEQYF
clone size: -
J gene: TRBJ2-7
D gene: -
V gene: TRBV5-1

CDR3 DNA: TGCGCCAGCAGCTTGGTATTTAGCGGGGGAGGACATCAAGATGAGCAGTTCTTC
CDR3 protein: CASSLVFSGGGHQDEQFF
clone size: -
J gene: TRBJ2-1
D gene: TRBD2
V gene: TRBV5-1

CDR3 DNA: TGCGCCAGCAGCCAGCCGGGACAGGCCGACTACGAGCAGTACTTC
CDR3 protein: CASSQPGQADYEQYF
clone size: -
J gene: TRBJ2-7
D gene: TRBD1
V gene: TRBV4-1

CDR3 DNA: TGCAGTGCAGGGGGACTAGCGGGGGGGCAGGTCTATGAGCAGTACTTC
CDR3 protein: CSAGGLAGGQVYEQYF
clone size: -
J gene: TRBJ2-5
D gene: TRBD2
V gene: TRBV20-1

CDR3 DNA: TGTGCCAGCAGCCCCGTAGGCAACGAGCAGTACTTC
CDR3 protein: CASSPVGNEQYF
clone size: -
J gene: TRBJ2-7
D gene: -
V gene: TRBV27

CDR3 DNA: TGTGCCAGCAGTTTCGTGACAGGAGCCACAGATACGCAGTATTTT
CDR3 protein: CASSFVTGATDTQYF
clone size: -
J gene: TRBJ2-3
D gene: -
V gene: TRBV5-5

CDR3 DNA: TGTGCCAGCAGCCCAAGCGGGGATGGGCCCTACAATGAGCAGTTCTTC
CDR3 protein: CASSPSGDGPYNEQFF
clone size: -
J gene: TRBJ2-1
D gene: TRBD2
V gene: TRBV4-2

CDR3 DNA: TGCGCCAGCAGCCAAGATTTAAGCTGGGGGGGGGCCAACGTCCTGACTTTC
CDR3 protein: CASSQDLSWGGANVLTF
clone size: -
J gene: TRBJ2-6
D gene: -
V gene: TRBV4-1

CDR3 DNA: TGCAGCGTTTTGTTGGGGACACTCTCCTACGAGCAGTACTTC
CDR3 protein: CSVLLGTLSYEQYF
clone size: -
J gene: TRBJ2-7
D gene: -
V gene: TRBV29-1

CDR3 DNA: TGTGCCTGCAGTGAGACAGGGGGCTCCTACAATGAGCAGTTCTTC
CDR3 protein: CACSETGGSYNEQFF
clone size: -
J gene: TRBJ2-1
D gene: TRBD1
V gene: TRBV6-1

CDR3 DNA: TGTGCCAGCAGCTTAGATCCTCCGGCCCCCGGCACAGATACGCAGTATTTT
CDR3 protein: CASSLDPPAPGTDTQYF
clone size: -
J gene: TRBJ2-3
D gene: -
V gene: TRBV11-3

CDR3 DNA: TGTGCCAGCAGTGAAGGCTCCTCCGACAGCAACTATGGCTACACCTTC
CDR3 protein: CASSEGSSDSNYGYTF
clone size: -
J gene: TRBJ1-2
D gene: -
V gene: TRBV6-1

CDR3 DNA: TGTGCCATCAGTGAGTTAAGACAGGGCACAGATACGCAGTATTTT
CDR3 protein: CAISELRQGTDTQYF
clone size: -
J gene: TRBJ2-3
D gene: -
V gene: TRBV10-3

CDR3 DNA: TGCAGCGTTACTACAGGGGGTGGAGATACGCAGTATTTT
CDR3 protein: CSVTTGGGDTQYF
clone size: few
J gene: TRBJ2-3
D gene: TRBD1
V gene: TRBV29-1

CDR3 DNA: TGTGCCAGCAGCTTAGTTATGGACGAGGGCCTGGGCCATTACAATGAGCAGTTCTTC
CDR3 protein: CASSLVMDEGLGHYNEQFF
clone size: few
J gene: TRBJ2-1
D gene: -
V gene: TRBV7-6

CDR3 DNA: TGTGCCAGCAGTTTACTGGGGGCGGACATTCAGTACTTC
CDR3 protein: CASSLLGADIQYF
clone size: few
J gene: TRBJ2-4
D gene: -
V gene: TRBV27

CDR3 DNA: TGCAGTGCTAGGTTATTCACAGGGGTCCTCTACGAGCAGTACTTC
CDR3 protein: CSARLFTGVLYEQYF
clone size: few
J gene: TRBJ2-7
D gene: TRBD1
V gene: TRBV20-1

CDR3 DNA: TGTGCCAGCAGTTTGTCGCTTTATAATTCACCCCTCCACTTT
CDR3 protein: CASSLSLYNSPLHF
clone size: -
J gene: TRBJ1-6
D gene: -
V gene: TRBV12-3/TRBV12-4

CDR3 DNA: TGTGCCAGCAGCCCTCGTCCCCGGGGGGATAATTCACCCCTCCACTTT
CDR3 protein: CASSPRPRGDNSPLHF
clone size: -
J gene: TRBJ1-6
D gene: -
V gene: TRBV5-8

CDR3 DNA: TGTGCCAGCAGTCGACAGAACAATGAGCAGTTCTTC
CDR3 protein: CASSRQNNEQFF
clone size: few
J gene: TRBJ2-1
D gene: -
V gene: TRBV12-3/TRBV12-4

CDR3 DNA: TGCGCCAGCAGTGGGGGACTAGCGGGAAGGAACATTCAGTACTTC
CDR3 protein: CASSGGLAGRNIQYF
clone size: -
J gene: TRBJ2-4
D gene: TRBD2
V gene: TRBV10-2

CDR3 DNA: TGTGCCTGGAGCCGGGGTGGCGATAGCAATCAGCCCCAGCATTTT
CDR3 protein: CAWSRGGDSNQPQHF
clone size: -
J gene: TRBJ1-5
D gene: -
V gene: TRBV30

CDR3 DNA: TGTGCCATCAGCTTTACAGGGACAGAGACCCAGTACTTC
CDR3 protein: CAISFTGTETQYF
clone size: -
J gene: TRBJ2-5
D gene: -
V gene: TRBV10-3

CDR3 DNA: TGTGCCAGCAGGCCGGGGGGACACTATAATTCACCCCTCCACTTT
CDR3 protein: CASRPGGHYNSPLHF
clone size: -
J gene: TRBJ1-6
D gene: -
V gene: TRBV12-3/TRBV12-4

CDR3 DNA: TGTGCCAGCAGCTCAGGACTAGCGGATACCAAAGAGACCCAGTACTTC
CDR3 protein: CASSSGLADTKETQYF
clone size: -
J gene: TRBJ2-5
D gene: TRBD2
V gene: TRBV5-4

CDR3 DNA: TGTGCCAGCAGCCGTGGGGGGAATGAGCAGTTCTTC
CDR3 protein: CASSRGGNEQFF
clone size: many
J gene: TRBJ2-1
D gene: -
V gene: TRBV12-3/TRBV12-4

CDR3 DNA: TGTGCCAGCAGCCAAGTGGCGGGTTACAATGAGCAGTACTTC
CDR3 protein: CASSQVAGYNEQYF
clone size: -
J gene: TRBJ2-5
D gene: -
V gene: TRBV14

CDR3 DNA: TGTGCCAGCAGCCCGGGCAGACTAGCGGGAAGCACAGATACGCAGTATTTT
CDR3 protein: CASSPGRLAGSTDTQYF
clone size: few
J gene: TRBJ2-3
D gene: TRBD2
V gene: TRBV3-1

CDR3 DNA: TGTGCCAGCAGTTACTCAAGTATCGGGACAGGGAACTATGGCTACACCTTC
CDR3 protein: CASSYSSIGTGNYGYTF
clone size: -
J gene: TRBJ1-2
D gene: TRBD1
V gene: TRBV6-5

CDR3 DNA: TGTGCCAGCAGGCGGACTAGCGGACCCTACGAGCAGTACTTC
CDR3 protein: CASRRTSGPYEQYF
clone size: -
J gene: TRBJ2-7
D gene: TRBD2
V gene: TRBV12-3/TRBV12-4

CDR3 DNA: TGTGCCAGCAGCCTCCCAGATACGCAGTATTTT
CDR3 protein: CASSLPDTQYF
clone size: -
J gene: TRBJ2-3
D gene: -
V gene: TRBV7-2

CDR3 DNA: TGCAGTGCTAGAGATCGGGTCTTCGCCTACGAGCAGTACTTC
CDR3 protein: CSARDRVFAYEQYF
clone size: -
J gene: TRBJ2-7
D gene: -
V gene: TRBV20-1

CDR3 DNA: TGTGCCAGCAGTTTAGAAGGGGGTGCTGAAGCTTTCTTT
CDR3 protein: CASSLEGGAEAFF
clone size: -
J gene: TRBJ1-1
D gene: -
V gene: TRBV12-3/TRBV12-4

CDR3 DNA: TGCAGTGCTAGGGAACAGGGAGGGACCGGGGAGCTGTTTTTT
CDR3 protein: CSAREQGGTGELFF
clone size: -
J gene: TRBJ2-2
D gene: -
V gene: TRBV20-1

CDR3 DNA: TGTGCCAGCAGCCCCTTCTGGACTAGATACAATAAGCAGTTCTTC
CDR3 protein: CASSPFWTRYNKQFF
clone size: -
J gene: TRBJ2-1
D gene: TRBD2
V gene: TRBV9

CDR3 DNA: TGCAGCGTCTCGGGCAGAGTCACCTACGAGCAGTACTTC
CDR3 protein: CSVSGRVTYEQYF
clone size: -
J gene: TRBJ2-7
D gene: -
V gene: TRBV29-1

CDR3 DNA: TGTGCCAGCAGTGAATTGGGACGGGTCACAGATACGCAGTATTTT
CDR3 protein: CASSELGRVTDTQYF
clone size: -
J gene: TRBJ2-3
D gene: -
V gene: TRBV25-1

CDR3 DNA: TGCAGTGCCTACACCGGGACAGGGTATGGCTACACCTTC
CDR3 protein: CSAYTGTGYGYTF
clone size: few
J gene: TRBJ1-2
D gene: TRBD1
V gene: TRBV20-1

CDR3 DNA: TGCAGTGCTAGACTTAGGACAGGGGCGGGAAAGATTTATGGCTACACCTTC
CDR3 protein: CSARLRTGAGKIYGYTF
clone size: -
J gene: TRBJ1-2
D gene: TRBD1
V gene: TRBV20-1

CDR3 DNA: TGCGCCAGCAGGGGAGCGGACAGGACCTATGGCTACACCTTC
CDR3 protein: CASRGADRTYGYTF
clone size: few
J gene: TRBJ1-2
D gene: TRBD1
V gene: TRBV10-2

CDR3 DNA: TGCGCCAGCAGCTTGGGTGGGACCCAAGGCAAAAACATTCAGTACTTC
CDR3 protein: CASSLGGTQGKNIQYF
clone size: -
J gene: TRBJ2-4
D gene: -
V gene: TRBV5-1

CDR3 DNA: TGTGCCAGCAGCCACTCGGGACGCCCGGACTATGGCTACACCTTC
CDR3 protein: CASSHSGRPDYGYTF
clone size: -
J gene: TRBJ1-2
D gene: -
V gene: TRBV3-1

CDR3 DNA: TGTGCCAGCAGTCAAGCAGGGAGGAACGAGCAGTACTTC
CDR3 protein: CASSQAGRNEQYF
clone size: -
J gene: TRBJ2-7
D gene: -
V gene: TRBV2

CDR3 DNA: TGTGCCAGCAGCGTAGTTGGTAGCGGGAGCTCCTACAATGAGCAGTTCTTC
CDR3 protein: CASSVVGSGSSYNEQFF
clone size: few
J gene: TRBJ2-1
D gene: TRBD2
V gene: TRBV9

CDR3 DNA: TGTGCCAGCAGACACTTCGAGCACACTGAAGCTTTCTTT
CDR3 protein: CASRHFEHTEAFF
clone size: -
J gene: TRBJ1-1
D gene: -
V gene: TRBV12-3/TRBV12-4

CDR3 DNA: TGTGCCAGCAGCCCACGGACTAGCGGGGGATCCCCAGATACGCAGTATTTT
CDR3 protein: CASSPRTSGGSPDTQYF
clone size: -
J gene: TRBJ2-3
D gene: TRBD2
V gene: TRBV7-2

CDR3 DNA: TGTGCCAGCAGCCACCTAGCGGGAGGGCCGGCAGATACGCAGTATTTT
CDR3 protein: CASSHLAGGPADTQYF
clone size: -
J gene: TRBJ2-3
D gene: TRBD2
V gene: TRBV11-2

CDR3 DNA: TGTGCCAGCAGCCCGGGACAGGGCGGACAGACCCAGTACTTC
CDR3 protein: CASSPGQGGQTQYF
clone size: -
J gene: TRBJ2-5
D gene: TRBD1
V gene: TRBV7-2

CDR3 DNA: TGTGCCAGCAGCCCCTTTTCAGCGGAGAACGAGCAGTACTTC
CDR3 protein: CASSPFSAENEQYF
clone size: -
J gene: TRBJ2-7
D gene: -
V gene: TRBV6-5

CDR3 DNA: TGCAGCGACCAGGACAGGGAGTCGACTGAAGCTTTCTTT
CDR3 protein: CSDQDRESTEAFF
clone size: -
J gene: TRBJ1-1
D gene: TRBD1
V gene: TRBV29-1

CDR3 DNA: -
CDR3 protein: CSVGQGALYEQYFGPTGELFF
clone size: -
J gene: TRBJ2-2
D gene: -
V gene: TRBV29-1

CDR3 DNA: TGTGCCAGTTATAAGGGACCCTCAGGGTTGCGGAACACTGAAGCTTTCTTT
CDR3 protein: CASYKGPSGLRNTEAFF
clone size: -
J gene: TRBJ1-1
D gene: -
V gene: TRBV11-1

CDR3 DNA: TGCAGCGTTGAACGAGGGACGGGCACAGATACGCAGTATTTT
CDR3 protein: CSVERGTGTDTQYF
clone size: once
J gene: TRBJ2-3
D gene: -
V gene: TRBV29-1

CDR3 DNA: TGCGCCAGCAGCCAAGATACGGGGTTAGCGGTTAAAGAGACCCAGTACTTC
CDR3 protein: CASSQDTGLAVKETQYF
clone size: -
J gene: TRBJ2-5
D gene: -
V gene: TRBV4-1

CDR3 DNA: TGCAGTGCTAGTAGGCTAGCGGGAGTCACCCAAGAGACCCAGTACTTC
CDR3 protein: CSASRLAGVTQETQYF
clone size: few
J gene: TRBJ2-5
D gene: TRBD2
V gene: TRBV20-1

CDR3 DNA: TGTGCCAGCAGCCAAGATTCACGGGATCAGCCCCAGCATTTT
CDR3 protein: CASSQDSRDQPQHF
clone size: -
J gene: TRBJ1-5
D gene: -
V gene: TRBV3-1

CDR3 DNA: TGTGCCAGCAGCAAAGTGAAAACGGGACAACTCTACGAGCAGTACTTC
CDR3 protein: CASSKVKTGQLYEQYF
clone size: -
J gene: TRBJ2-7
D gene: -
V gene: TRBV21-1

CDR3 DNA: TGCAGCGCCGCCCGGGGGGGAGCTAATGAAAAACTGTTTTTT
CDR3 protein: CSAARGGANEKLFF
clone size: few
J gene: TRBJ1-4
D gene: -
V gene: TRBV29-1